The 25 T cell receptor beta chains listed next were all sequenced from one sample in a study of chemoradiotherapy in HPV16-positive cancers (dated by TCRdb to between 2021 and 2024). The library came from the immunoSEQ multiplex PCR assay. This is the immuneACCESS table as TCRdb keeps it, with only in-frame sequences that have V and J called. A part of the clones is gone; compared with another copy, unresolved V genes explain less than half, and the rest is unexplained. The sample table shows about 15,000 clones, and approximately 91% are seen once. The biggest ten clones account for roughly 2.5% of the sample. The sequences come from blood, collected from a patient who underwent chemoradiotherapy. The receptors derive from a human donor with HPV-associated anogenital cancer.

CDR3 coding DNA: TGCGCCAGCAGCCCCTCGGCGGGGGCGGGATACGAGCAGTACTTC. Its translation is CASSPSAGAGYEQYF. The rearrangement joins TRBV5-1 to TRBJ2-7; a possible D gene is TRBD2 (7 bases). Looked up from germline, CDR1 is SGHRS and CDR2 is YFSETQ. The CDR3 is 15 residues long. Trimming took 4 bases from V and 4 from J, leaving 18 bases between them.

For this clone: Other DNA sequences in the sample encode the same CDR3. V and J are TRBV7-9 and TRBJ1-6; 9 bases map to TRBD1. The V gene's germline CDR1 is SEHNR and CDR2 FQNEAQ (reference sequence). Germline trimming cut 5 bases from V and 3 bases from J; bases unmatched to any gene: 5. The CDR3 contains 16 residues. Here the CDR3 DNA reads TGTGCCAGCAGCCTTGGACAGGGGTTCTATAATTCACCCCTCCACTTT. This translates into CASSLGQGFYNSPLHF.

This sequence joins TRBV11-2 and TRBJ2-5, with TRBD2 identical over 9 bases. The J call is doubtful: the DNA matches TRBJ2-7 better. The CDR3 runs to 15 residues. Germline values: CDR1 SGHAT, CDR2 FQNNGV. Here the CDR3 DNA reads TGTGCCAGCAGCTTACCTAGCGGGGTATCCTACGAGCAGTACTTC. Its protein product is CASSLPSGVSYEQYF.

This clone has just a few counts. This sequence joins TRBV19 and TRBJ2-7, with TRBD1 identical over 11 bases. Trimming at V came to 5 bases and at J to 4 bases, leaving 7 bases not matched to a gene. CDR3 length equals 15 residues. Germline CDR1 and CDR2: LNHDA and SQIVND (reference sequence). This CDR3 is CASSPRDRGRYEQYF. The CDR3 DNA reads TGTGCCAGTAGTCCCCGGGACAGGGGGAGATACGAGCAGTACTTC. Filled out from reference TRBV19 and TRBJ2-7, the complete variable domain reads DGGITQSPKYLFRKEGQNVTLSCEQNLNHDAMYWYRQDPGQGLRLIYYSQIVNDFQKGDIAEGYSVSREKKESFPLTVTSAQKNPTAFYLCASSPRDRGRYEQYFGPGTRLTVT.

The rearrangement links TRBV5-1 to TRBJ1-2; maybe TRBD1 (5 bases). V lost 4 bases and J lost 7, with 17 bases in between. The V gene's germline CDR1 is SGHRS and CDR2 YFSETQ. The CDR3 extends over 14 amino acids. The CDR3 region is CASSPVQGARGYTF. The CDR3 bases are TGCGCCAGCAGCCCCGTTCAAGGGGCGCGTGGCTACACCTTC.

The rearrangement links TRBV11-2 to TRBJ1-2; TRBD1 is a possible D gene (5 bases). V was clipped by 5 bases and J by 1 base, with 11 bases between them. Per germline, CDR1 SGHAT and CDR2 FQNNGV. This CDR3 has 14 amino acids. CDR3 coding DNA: TGTGCCAGCAGCGCTTCAGGGAGTAACTATGGCTACACCTTC. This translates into CASSASGSNYGYTF. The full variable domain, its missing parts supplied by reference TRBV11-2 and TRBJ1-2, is EAGVAQSPRYKIIEKRQSVAFWCNPISGHATLYWYQQILGQGPKLLIQFQNNGVVDDSQLPKDRFSAERLKGVDSTLKIQPAKLEDSAVYLCASSASGSNYGYTFGSGTRLTVV.

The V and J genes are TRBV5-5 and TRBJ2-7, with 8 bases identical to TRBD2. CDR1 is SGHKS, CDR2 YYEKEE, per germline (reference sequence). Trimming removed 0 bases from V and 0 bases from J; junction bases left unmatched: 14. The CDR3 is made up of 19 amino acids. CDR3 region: CASSLAVGGGITFSYEQYF. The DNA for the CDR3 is TGTGCCAGCAGCTTGGCGGTCGGCGGGGGGATAACATTCTCCTACGAGCAGTACTTC.

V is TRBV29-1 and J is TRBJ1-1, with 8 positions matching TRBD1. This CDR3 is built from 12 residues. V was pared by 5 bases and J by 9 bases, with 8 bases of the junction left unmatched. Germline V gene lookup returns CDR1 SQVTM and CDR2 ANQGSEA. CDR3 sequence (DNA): TGCAGCGTTCACAGGGGGGAGGTTAAAGCTTTCTTT. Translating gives CSVHRGEVKAFF.

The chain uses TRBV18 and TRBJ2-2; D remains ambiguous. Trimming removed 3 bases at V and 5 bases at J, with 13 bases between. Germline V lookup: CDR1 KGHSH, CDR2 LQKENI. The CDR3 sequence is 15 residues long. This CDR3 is CASSPSSGRTGELFF. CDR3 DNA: TGTGCCAGCTCACCTAGCTCCGGTAGGACCGGGGAGCTGTTTTTT.

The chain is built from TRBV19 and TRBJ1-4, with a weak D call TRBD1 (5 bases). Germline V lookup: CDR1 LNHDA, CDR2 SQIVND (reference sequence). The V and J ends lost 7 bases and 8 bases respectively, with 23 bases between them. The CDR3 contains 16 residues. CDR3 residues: CASTTQGERWVEKLFF. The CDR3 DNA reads TGTGCCAGTACCACCCAAGGGGAACGCTGGGTGGAAAAACTGTTTTTT.

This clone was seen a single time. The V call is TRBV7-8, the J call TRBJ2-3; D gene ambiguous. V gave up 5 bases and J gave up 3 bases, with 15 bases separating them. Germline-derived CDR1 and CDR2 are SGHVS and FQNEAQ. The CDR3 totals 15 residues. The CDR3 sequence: CASSGDLLLTDTQYF. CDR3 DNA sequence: TGTGCCAGCAGCGGTGACTTGTTATTAACAGATACGCAGTATTTT.

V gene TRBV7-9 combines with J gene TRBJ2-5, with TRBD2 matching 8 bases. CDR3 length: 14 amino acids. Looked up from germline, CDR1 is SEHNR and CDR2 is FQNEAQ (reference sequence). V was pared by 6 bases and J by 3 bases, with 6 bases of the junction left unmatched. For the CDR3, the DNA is TGTGCCAGCAGTTTAACGGGACTAGAAGAGACCCAGTACTTC. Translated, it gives CASSLTGLEETQYF.

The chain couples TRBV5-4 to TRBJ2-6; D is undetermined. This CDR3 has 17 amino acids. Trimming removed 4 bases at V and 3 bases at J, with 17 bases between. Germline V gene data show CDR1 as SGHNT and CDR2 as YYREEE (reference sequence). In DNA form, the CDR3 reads TGTGCCAGCAGCCTGGGGATTTTCGGACGTGGGGCCAACGTCCTGACTTTC. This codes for CASSLGIFGRGANVLTF.

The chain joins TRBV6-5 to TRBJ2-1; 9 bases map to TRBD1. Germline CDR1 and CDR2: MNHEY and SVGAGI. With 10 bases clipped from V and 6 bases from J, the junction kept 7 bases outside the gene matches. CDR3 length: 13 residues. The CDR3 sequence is CATWTGVGNEQFF. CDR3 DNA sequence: TGTGCCACCTGGACAGGGGTAGGCAATGAGCAGTTCTTC.

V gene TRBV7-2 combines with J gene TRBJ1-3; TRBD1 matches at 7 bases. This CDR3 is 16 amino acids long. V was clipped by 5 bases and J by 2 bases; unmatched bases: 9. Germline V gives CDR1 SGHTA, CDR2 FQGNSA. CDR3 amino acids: CASSLRQGSTGNTIYF. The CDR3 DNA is TGTGCCAGCAGCCTAAGACAGGGAAGTACTGGAAACACCATATATTTT.

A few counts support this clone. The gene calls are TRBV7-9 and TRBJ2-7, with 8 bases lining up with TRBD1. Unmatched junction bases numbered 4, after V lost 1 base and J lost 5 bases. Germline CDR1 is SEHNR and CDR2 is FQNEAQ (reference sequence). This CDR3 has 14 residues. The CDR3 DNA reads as TGTGCCAGCAGCTTAGGGACAGGGACGGACGAGCAGTACTTC. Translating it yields CASSLGTGTDEQYF.

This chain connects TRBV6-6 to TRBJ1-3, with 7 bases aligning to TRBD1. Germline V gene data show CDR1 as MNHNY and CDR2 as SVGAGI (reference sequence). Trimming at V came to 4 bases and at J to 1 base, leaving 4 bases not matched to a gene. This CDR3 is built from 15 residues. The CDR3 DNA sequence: TGTGCCAGCAGTTCTACAGGGGTATCTGGAAACACCATATATTTT. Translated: CASSSTGVSGNTIYF.

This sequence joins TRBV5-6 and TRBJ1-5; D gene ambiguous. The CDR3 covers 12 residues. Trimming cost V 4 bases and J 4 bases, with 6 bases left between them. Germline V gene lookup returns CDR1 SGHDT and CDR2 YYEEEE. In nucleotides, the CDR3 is TGTGCCAGCAGCACCTATAATCAGCCCCAGCATTTT. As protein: CASSTYNQPQHF.

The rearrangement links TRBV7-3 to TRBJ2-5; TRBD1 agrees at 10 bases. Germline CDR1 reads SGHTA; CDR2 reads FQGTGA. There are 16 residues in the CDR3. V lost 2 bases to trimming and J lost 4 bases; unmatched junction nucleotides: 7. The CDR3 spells CASSLGPGQGPETQYF. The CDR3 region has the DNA TGTGCCAGCAGCTTAGGTCCGGGACAGGGGCCAGAGACCCAGTACTTC.

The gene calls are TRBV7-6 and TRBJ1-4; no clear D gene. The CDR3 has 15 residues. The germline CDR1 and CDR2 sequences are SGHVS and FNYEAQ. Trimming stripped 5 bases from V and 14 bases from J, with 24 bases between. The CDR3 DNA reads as TGTGCCAGCAGCCCCACGCATGCTGCCGGGGTCCCCCTGTTTTTT. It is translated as CASSPTHAAGVPLFF.

The CDR3 protein is CASSGRGAWTINYGYTF. The CDR3 DNA follows: TGTGCCAGCAGCGGGCGGGGCGCCTGGACCATAAACTATGGCTACACCTTC. This rearrangement joins TRBV7-8 to TRBJ1-2, with a tentative D call TRBD1 (5 bases). The CDR3 has 17 residues. Trimming left V 5 bases short and J 2 bases short, with 21 bases between. Germline loops: CDR1 SGHVS, CDR2 FQNEAQ.

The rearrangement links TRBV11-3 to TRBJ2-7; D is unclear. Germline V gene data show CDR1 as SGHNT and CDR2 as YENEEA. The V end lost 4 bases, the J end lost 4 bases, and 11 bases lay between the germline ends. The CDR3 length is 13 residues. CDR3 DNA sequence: TGTGCCAGCAGCTACAGATCTTCATACGAGCAGTACTTC. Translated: CASSYRSSYEQYF.

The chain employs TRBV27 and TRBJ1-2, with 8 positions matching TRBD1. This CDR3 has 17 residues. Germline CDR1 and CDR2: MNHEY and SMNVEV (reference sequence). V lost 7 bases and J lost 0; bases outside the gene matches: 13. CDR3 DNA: TGTGCCAGCAAACGCATCGGCCAGGGGGCTTCTAACTATGGCTACACCTTC. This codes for CASKRIGQGASNYGYTF.

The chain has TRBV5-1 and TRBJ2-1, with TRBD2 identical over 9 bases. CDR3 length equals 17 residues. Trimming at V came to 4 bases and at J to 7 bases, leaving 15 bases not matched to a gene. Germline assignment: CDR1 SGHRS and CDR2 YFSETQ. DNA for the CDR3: TGCGCCAGCAGCACCGATTGGTTGCGGGGGGGCCGTAATGAGCAGTTCTTC. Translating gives CASSTDWLRGGRNEQFF.

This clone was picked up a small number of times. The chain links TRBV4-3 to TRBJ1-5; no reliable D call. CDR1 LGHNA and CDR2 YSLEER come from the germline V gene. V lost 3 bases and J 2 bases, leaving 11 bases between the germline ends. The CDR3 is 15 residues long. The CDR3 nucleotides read TGCGCCAGCAGCCACGCACCTCTGGGCAATCAGCCCCAGCATTTT. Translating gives CASSHAPLGNQPQHF.